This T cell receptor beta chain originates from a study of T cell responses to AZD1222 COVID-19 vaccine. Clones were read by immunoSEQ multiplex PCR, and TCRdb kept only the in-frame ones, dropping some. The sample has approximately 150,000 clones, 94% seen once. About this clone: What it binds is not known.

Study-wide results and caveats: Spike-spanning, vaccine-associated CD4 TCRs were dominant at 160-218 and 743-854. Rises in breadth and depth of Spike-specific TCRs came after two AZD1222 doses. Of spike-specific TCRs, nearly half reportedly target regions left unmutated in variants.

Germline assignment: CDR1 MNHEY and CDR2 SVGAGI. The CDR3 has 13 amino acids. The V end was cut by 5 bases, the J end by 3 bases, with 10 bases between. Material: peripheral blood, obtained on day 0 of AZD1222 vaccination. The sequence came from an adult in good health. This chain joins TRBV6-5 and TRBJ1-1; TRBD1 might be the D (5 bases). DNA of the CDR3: TGTGCCAGCAGTACGCCGGGACACACTGAAGCTTTCTTT. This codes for CASSTPGHTEAFF.